This T cell receptor (beta chain) was documented in a study of CD8 T cells in Susac syndrome (dated by TCRdb to about 2019). Regarding the study in general: Among the sequenced Susac syndrome patients, 5 or 6 had clinically active disease and fewer than 10 were in clinical remission. Repertoire sequencing was used to test whether CD8+ T cell activation and differentiation in Susac syndrome was antigen driven. At blood withdrawal, Susac syndrome patients were either therapy-naive, taking corticosteroids (in some cases with IVIg as well), or taking IVIg alone. The research as a whole found: In the CD4+ T cell repertoire of Susac syndrome patients, clonal expansion was not detected. The number of individuals in the TCR sequencing and HLA analysis was recognized as being relatively small.

From the germline V gene (reference sequence), CDR1 is MNHNY and CDR2 is SVGAGI. V is cut by 0 bases and J by 1 base, and the space between the germline ends is 9 bases. Including the terminal cysteine and phenylalanine, the CDR3 comprises 15 residues. The retained sequence is limited to the CDR3, 45 bases, with the frame set at the first base. Peripheral blood CD8+ and CD4+ T cells from healthy donors, Susac syndrome patients and multiple sclerosis patients were profiled by high-throughput TCR beta sequencing. The Susac syndrome patients fulfilled recently defined diagnostic criteria for definite or probable disease. Bulk CD8+ and CD4+ T cells were purified by magnetic negative isolation, while CD8+ TEMRA cells were enriched using FACS. Blood was collected in EDTA tubes and processed within 24 hours, with PBMCs isolated through density gradient centrifugation. PBMCs destined for TCR sequencing were cryopreserved in liquid nitrogen and later thawed in a 37 °C water bath. The sorted or isolated CD4+, CD8+ and CD8+ TEMRA cells had a purity of 90% or higher.

RNA was extracted with the RNeasy kit and about 0.5 to 1 ug was reverse transcribed using random hexamers. The immunoSEQ multiplex PCR assay, which covers 54 Vbeta and 13 Jbeta segments, was used to amplify TCR beta CDR3 regions. Bias from PCR amplification was corrected by using a synthetic template baseline for primer optimization and for computational correction. The original methods were these. Reads were annotated to V, D and J genes per IMGT and analyzed with immunoSEQ Analyzer, keeping only productive sequences. Clonality was calculated as one minus the Shannon entropy normalized by log2 of the number of productive unique sequences. For each patient and control, public and private clones were evaluated among the 100 most prevalent clones. Clones were defined as Susac-specific when absent from the healthy and MS cohorts, from approximately 1,100 published viral clones and from other ImmuneACCESS disease sequences. Using fastp trimming at Q25 and MiXCR clonotype assembly, TCRdb reanalyzed the public sequencing data and kept in-frame beta chains. When rows share a CDR3 protein, they turn into one entry using the most common DNA and genes. TCRdb's processing, not the study's, gives the V and J calls here. The sample profile shows 150,000 to 200,000 distinct CDR3 sequences; around 94% of them were found once. Of the sample, approximately 0.099% falls within the top ten clones.

For this clonotype: Its cognate antigen has yet to be identified. Base qualities are missing; no much larger clone stands one base away.

This chain is built from TRBV6-6 and TRBJ2-5; the D gene lacks a confident call. The receptor was isolated from a human donor with Susac syndrome. The sequenced sample consisted of CD4+ T cells from PBMCs. The DNA sequence is given as TGTGCCAGCAGTTACTCGAGTTACAGCCAAGAGACCCAGTACTTC. It is translated as CASSYSSYSQETQYF.